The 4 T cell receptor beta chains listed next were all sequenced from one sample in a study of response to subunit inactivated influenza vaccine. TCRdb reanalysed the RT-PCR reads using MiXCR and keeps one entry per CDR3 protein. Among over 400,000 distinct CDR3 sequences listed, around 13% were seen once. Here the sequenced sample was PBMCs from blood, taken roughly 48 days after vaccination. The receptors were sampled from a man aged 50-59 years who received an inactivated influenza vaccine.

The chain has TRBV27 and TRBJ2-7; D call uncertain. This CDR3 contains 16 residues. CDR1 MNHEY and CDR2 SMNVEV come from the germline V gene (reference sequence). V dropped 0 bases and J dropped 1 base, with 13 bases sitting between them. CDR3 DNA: TGTGCCAGCAGTTTATCGGGCAGGATCCTTTCCTACGAGCAGTACTTC. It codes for CASSLSGRILSYEQYF.

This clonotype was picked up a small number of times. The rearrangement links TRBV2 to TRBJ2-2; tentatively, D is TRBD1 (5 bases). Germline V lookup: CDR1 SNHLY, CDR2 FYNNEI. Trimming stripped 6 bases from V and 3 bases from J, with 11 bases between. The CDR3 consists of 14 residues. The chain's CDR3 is CASRSQEYTGELFF. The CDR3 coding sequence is TGTGCCAGCAGATCACAGGAGTACACCGGGGAGCTGTTTTTT.

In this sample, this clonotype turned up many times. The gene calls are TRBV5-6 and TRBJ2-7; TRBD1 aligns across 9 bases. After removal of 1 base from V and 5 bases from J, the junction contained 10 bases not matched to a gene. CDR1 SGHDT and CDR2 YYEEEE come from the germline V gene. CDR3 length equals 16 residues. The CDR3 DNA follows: TGTGCCAGCAGCTTGATCGCCGGACAGGGGTTCCACGAGCAGTACTTC. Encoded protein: CASSLIAGQGFHEQYF.

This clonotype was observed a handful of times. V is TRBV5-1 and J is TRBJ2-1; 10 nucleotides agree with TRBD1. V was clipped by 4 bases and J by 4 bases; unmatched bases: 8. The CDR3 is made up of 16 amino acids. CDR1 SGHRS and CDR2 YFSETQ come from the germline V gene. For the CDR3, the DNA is TGCGCCAGCAGCCTTTCACCGGGACAGGGGTACAATGAGCAGTTCTTC. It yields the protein CASSLSPGQGYNEQFF.